This TCR beta chain was documented in a study of identical twins. General observations from the study: Twins' surplus sharing was weaker for beta out-of-frame sequences.

Note on this clonotype: Its cognate antigen is unknown.

V lost 2 bases, J lost 2 bases, and 10 bases lay in between. Germline V gene lookup returns CDR1 SGHRS and CDR2 YFSETQ. CDR3 size: 14 residues. Template switching, a step in the protocol, added a universal primer site, and cDNA carried unique molecular identifiers. A single record per CDR3 protein comes from TCRdb applying MiXCR to the 5' RACE reads. The profile shows approximately 220,000 distinct CDR3 sequences, about 7.5% of them singletons. The sample was also linked to a second study, of yellow fever vaccine responses in identical twins. That investigation notes: Reported findings indicate that twins' vaccine T cell responses seemed partially convergent, partially personalized.

This receptor was obtained from a young woman in good health. The material sequenced was memory (CD45RO+) T cells sorted from blood. The J gene is TRBJ2-5, the V gene TRBV5-1; no clear D gene. CDR3 region: CASSFMVTQETQYF. The CDR3 bases are TGCGCCAGCAGCTTCATGGTAACACAAGAGACCCAGTACTTC. The entire variable domain, with the rest obtained from reference TRBV5-1 and TRBJ2-5, is as follows: KAGVTQTPRYLIKTRGQQVTLSCSPISGHRSVSWYQQTPGQGLQFLFEYFSETQRNKGNFPGRFSGRQFSNSRSEMNVSTLELGDSALYLCASSFMVTQETQYFGPGTRLLVL.